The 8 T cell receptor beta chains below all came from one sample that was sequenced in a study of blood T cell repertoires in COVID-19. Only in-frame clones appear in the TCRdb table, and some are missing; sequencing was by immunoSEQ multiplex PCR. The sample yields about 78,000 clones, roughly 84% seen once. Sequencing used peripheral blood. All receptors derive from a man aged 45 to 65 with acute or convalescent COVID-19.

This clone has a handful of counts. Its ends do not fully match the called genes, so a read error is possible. For the CDR3, the DNA is TGTGCCAGCAGCCCCCTCGGGAGCGTTCTCTTC. Translating gives CASSPLGSVLF. The chain uses TRBV7-2 and TRBJ1-2; D gene uncertain. The V gene's germline CDR1 is SGHTA and CDR2 FQGNSA. The CDR3 length is 11 residues.

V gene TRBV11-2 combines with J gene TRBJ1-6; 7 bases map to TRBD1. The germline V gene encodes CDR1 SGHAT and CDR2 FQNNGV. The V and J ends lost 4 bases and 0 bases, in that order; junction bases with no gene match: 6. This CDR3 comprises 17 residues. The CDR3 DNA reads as TGTGCCAGCAGCTCAACGACAGGGAGCTCCTATAATTCACCCCTCCACTTT. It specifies CASSSTTGSSYNSPLHF.

CDR3 loop: CASTMMTSNEQFF. The CDR3 DNA is TGCGCCAGCACTATGATGACTAGTAATGAGCAGTTCTTC. The chain employs TRBV5-1 and TRBJ2-1; weak D call: TRBD2 (6 bases). The germline V gene encodes CDR1 SGHRS and CDR2 YFSETQ. The V end was cut by 6 bases, the J end by 7 bases, with 14 bases between. The CDR3 extends over 13 amino acids.

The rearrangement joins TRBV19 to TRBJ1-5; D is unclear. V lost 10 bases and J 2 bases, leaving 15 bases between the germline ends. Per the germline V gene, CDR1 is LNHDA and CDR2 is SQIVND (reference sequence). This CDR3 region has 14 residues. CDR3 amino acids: CATQAITGNQPQHF. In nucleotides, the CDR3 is TGTGCCACTCAGGCGATTACGGGCAATCAGCCCCAGCATTTT.

CDR3 residues: CASTPGVATNEKLFF. DNA of the CDR3: TGTGCCAGCACCCCGGGGGTTGCAACTAATGAAAAACTGTTTTTT. This chain connects TRBV5-8 to TRBJ1-4; possible D gene TRBD1, 5 bases. V was cut by 6 bases and J by 0 bases, with 12 bases left in between. Germline CDR1 SGHTS, CDR2 YDEGEE. This CDR3 has 15 residues.

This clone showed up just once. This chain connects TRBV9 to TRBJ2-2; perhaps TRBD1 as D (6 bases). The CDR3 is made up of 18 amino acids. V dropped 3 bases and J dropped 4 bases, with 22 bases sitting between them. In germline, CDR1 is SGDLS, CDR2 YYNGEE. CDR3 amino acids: CASSAKGSRGGSTGELFF. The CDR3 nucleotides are TGTGCCAGCAGCGCGAAAGGGAGCAGGGGCGGTAGCACCGGGGAGCTGTTTTTT.

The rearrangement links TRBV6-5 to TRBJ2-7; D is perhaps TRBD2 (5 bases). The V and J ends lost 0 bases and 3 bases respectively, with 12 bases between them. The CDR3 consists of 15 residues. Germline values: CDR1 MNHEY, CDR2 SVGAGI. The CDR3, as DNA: TGTGCCAGCAGTTACTCCGGAGAGGGTAGCTACGAGCAGTACTTC. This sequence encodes CASSYSGEGSYEQYF.

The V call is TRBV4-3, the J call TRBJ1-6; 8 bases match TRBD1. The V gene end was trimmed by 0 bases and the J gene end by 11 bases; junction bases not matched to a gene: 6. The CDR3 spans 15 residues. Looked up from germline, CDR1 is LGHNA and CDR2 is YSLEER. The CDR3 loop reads CASSQDGQGIAPLHF. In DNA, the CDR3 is TGCGCCAGCAGCCAAGACGGACAGGGCATCGCACCCCTCCACTTT.